These 29 T cell receptor beta chains were sequenced from one sample in a study of T cells in Graves' hyperthyroidism and ophthalmopathy. RNA transcripts provided the source from which TCR beta CDR3 regions were amplified. The primer set for the first-round RT-PCR of the TCR CDR3 was HTBI. MiXCR, run by TCRdb on the multiplex PCR reads, gives a single entry per CDR3 protein. The data hold about 660,000 distinct CDR3 sequences, with about 45% observed a single time. Material: peripheral blood or thyroid tissue (not recorded which). These TCRs come from an adult man with Graves' disease, either hyperthyroidism or ophthalmopathy (not recorded which).

This clonotype came up a few times. The chain has TRBV5-1 and TRBJ2-5; 9 nucleotides agree with TRBD1. With 0 bases clipped from V and 5 bases from J, the junction kept 5 bases outside the gene matches. The germline gives CDR1 SGHRS, CDR2 YFSETQ. The CDR3 length is 15 residues. CDR3 coding DNA: TGCGCCAGCAGCTTGGCCGGGACAGGGCGCGAGACCCAGTACTTC. Translation gives CASSLAGTGRETQYF.

The chain uses TRBV20-1 and TRBJ1-1; D is unresolved. Germline V CDR1 and CDR2: DFQATT, SNEGSKA (reference sequence). CDR3 length: 15 amino acids. The V end was cut by 0 bases, the J end by 1 base, with 12 bases between. The CDR3 nucleotides read TGCAGTGCTAGAGATCCGGCGACCCAGAACACTGAAGCTTTCTTT. Translated, it gives CSARDPATQNTEAFF.

With respect to this clonotype: Sequence at one end of the junction differs from germline and may be a read error. The rearrangement joins TRBV6-5 to TRBJ1-1; the match to TRBD1 covers 7 bases. In germline, CDR1 is MNHEY, CDR2 SVGAGI. The CDR3 runs to 14 residues. The CDR3 coding sequence is TGTGCCAGCAGTTACTCCCGTTGGACAGGTCATGCTTTTTTT. This translates into CASSYSRWTGHAFF.

The chain has TRBV29-1 and TRBJ1-2; maybe TRBD1 (5 bases). The CDR3 consists of 12 residues. Germline-derived CDR1 and CDR2 are SQVTM and ANQGSEA. The V end was cut by 4 bases, the J end by 6 bases, with 12 bases between. The CDR3 reads CSVADMNNGYTF. The CDR3 DNA is TGCAGCGTTGCGGACATGAACAATGGCTACACCTTC.

The genes are TRBV2 and TRBJ1-5, with D possibly matching TRBD1 (6 bases). Per the germline V gene, CDR1 is SNHLY and CDR2 is FYNNEI. The V end was cut by 6 bases, the J end by 6 bases, with 15 bases between. The CDR3 is 14 residues long. CDR3 in amino acids: CASSHRRGFQPQHF. The CDR3 DNA reads TGTGCCAGCAGCCATCGCAGGGGATTTCAGCCCCAGCATTTT. Using reference TRBV2 and TRBJ1-5 for the parts outside the CDR3, the full variable domain is EPEVTQTPSHQVTQMGQEVILRCVPISNHLYFYWYRQILGQKVEFLVSFYNNEISEKSEIFDDQFSVERPDGSNFTLKIRSTKLEDSAMYFCASSHRRGFQPQHFGDGTRLSIL.

This clonotype was seen a handful of times. The chain uses TRBV29-1 and TRBJ1-4; TRBD1 might be the D (6 bases). Germline V CDR1 and CDR2: SQVTM, ANQGSEA. V gave up 7 bases and J gave up 3 bases, with 15 bases separating them. The CDR3 runs to 14 residues. The CDR3 DNA follows: TGCAGCGGACTAGAGGGGGTGTCTAATGAAAAACTGTTTTTT. Translation: CSGLEGVSNEKLFF.

The gene calls are TRBV29-1 and TRBJ1-1; TRBD1 matches at 7 bases. This CDR3 is 13 amino acids long. In germline, CDR1 is SQVTM, CDR2 ANQGSEA. Unmatched junction bases numbered 10, after V lost 8 bases and J lost 4 bases. Here the CDR3 DNA reads TGCAGCTTAGCGTCGGCAGGGGGCACTGAAGCTTTCTTT. This codes for CSLASAGGTEAFF. The whole variable domain, remainder taken from reference TRBV29-1 and TRBJ1-1, is SAVISQKPSRDICQRGTSLTIQCQVDSQVTMMFWYRQQPGQSLTLIATANQGSEATYESGFVIDKFPISRPNLTFSTLTVSNMSPEDSSIYLCSLASAGGTEAFFGQGTRLTVV.

V is TRBV25-1 and J is TRBJ1-6, with unresolved D. V lost 6 bases to trimming and J lost 8 bases, with 5 bases between them. CDR1 MGHDK and CDR2 SYGVNS come from the germline V gene. The CDR3 runs 11 residues. The CDR3 spells CASRVDSPLHF. The CDR3 region has the DNA TGTGCCAGCAGGGTGGATTCACCCCTCCACTTT.

The chain combines TRBV19 with TRBJ2-2; 7 bases are shared with TRBD1. V was pared by 6 bases and J by 5 bases, with 9 bases of the junction left unmatched. The V gene's germline CDR1 is LNHDA and CDR2 SQIVND (reference sequence). The CDR3 sequence is 15 residues long. CDR3 in DNA: TGTGCCAGTAGGACAACCGGGACAGTTACCGGGGAGCTGTTTTTT. Translating gives CASRTTGTVTGELFF. Full variable domain (remainder filled in from reference TRBV19 and TRBJ2-2): DGGITQSPKYLFRKEGQNVTLSCEQNLNHDAMYWYRQDPGQGLRLIYYSQIVNDFQKGDIAEGYSVSREKKESFPLTVTSAQKNPTAFYLCASRTTGTVTGELFFGEGSRLTVL.

This clonotype was detected only a few times. V and J are TRBV7-2 and TRBJ1-1; 7 nucleotides match TRBD1. V shed 4 bases and J 0 bases; nucleotides not matched to a gene: 8. The CDR3 extends over 16 amino acids. Germline CDR1 and CDR2: SGHTA and FQGNSA. The CDR3 sequence: CASSSTRTGMNTEAFF. The CDR3 bases are TGTGCCAGCAGCTCAACTAGGACAGGTATGAACACTGAAGCTTTCTTT.

This clonotype was seen only a few times. V usage is TRBV7-9 and J usage is TRBJ1-1; D is ambiguous. The CDR3 length is 14 residues. Deletions cut 1 base from V and 4 bases from J, with 10 bases between. Germline values: CDR1 SEHNR, CDR2 FQNEAQ (reference sequence). The CDR3 DNA sequence: TGTGCCAGCAGCTTAGTGGAGGAGAGCACTGAAGCTTTCTTT. It specifies CASSLVEESTEAFF.

Points on this clonotype: A read error may produce the germline difference seen at one junction end. The genes are TRBV15 and TRBJ1-1; 8 nucleotides agree with TRBD1. CDR1 and CDR2 (germline): LNHNV, YYDKDF (reference sequence). The CDR3 sequence is 15 residues long. DNA of the CDR3: TGTGCCGCCAGCAGGTTAGGGACAGGGAACACTGAAGCTTTCTTT. Protein product: CAASRLGTGNTEAFF. The full variable domain, rest sourced from reference TRBV15 and TRBJ1-1, is DAMVIQNPRYQVTQFGKPVTLSCSQTLNHNVMYWYQQKSSQAPKLLFHYYDKDFNNEADTPDNFQSRRPNTSFCFLDIRSPGLGDTAMYLCAASRLGTGNTEAFFGQGTRLTVV.

This clonotype was detected a few times. A much larger clone sits a single nucleotide away, making a read error possible. V usage is TRBV9 and J usage is TRBJ1-6, with D possibly being TRBD1 (6 bases). Germline CDR1 reads SGDLS; CDR2 reads YYNGEE. The V and J ends lost 5 bases and 10 bases respectively, with 13 bases between them. CDR3 length equals 13 residues. The CDR3 here is CASRTGPGSPLHF. The CDR3 DNA is TGTGCCAGCAGGACAGGTCCAGGATCACCCCTCCACTTT.

This clonotype appeared a few times. This chain uses TRBV6-1 with TRBJ1-1; D not certain. This CDR3 region has 16 residues. V was cut by 3 bases and J by 6 bases, with 20 bases left in between. The germline gives CDR1 MNHNS, CDR2 SASEGT. CDR3 protein: CASSEAGSLLGAEAFF. The DNA of the CDR3 is TGTGCCAGCAGTGAGGCGGGGTCCCTTCTCGGGGCTGAAGCTTTCTTT.

The sample holds a few counts of this clonotype. The chain combines TRBV11-1 with TRBJ1-3; no clear D. The V gene lost 5 bases and the J gene lost 4 bases, with 15 bases spanning the gap. This CDR3 comprises 15 residues. Germline assignment: CDR1 SGHAT and CDR2 FQDESV (reference sequence). The chain's CDR3 is CASSQDTSAGNTIYF. CDR3 DNA: TGTGCCAGCAGCCAAGATACCAGTGCGGGAAACACCATATATTTT.

The rearrangement uses TRBV10-3 and TRBJ1-2, with TRBD1 matching over 11 bases. Germline V gives CDR1 ENHRY, CDR2 SYGVKD. The CDR3 has 17 residues. Trimming at V came to 3 bases and at J to 9 bases, leaving 15 bases not matched to a gene. The CDR3, as DNA: TGTGCCATCAGTGACCTTCCCGGGGTTGGACAGGGGGCCAGCTACACCTTC. Residues: CAISDLPGVGQGASYTF.

This clonotype came up many times. The chain recombines TRBV29-1 with TRBJ1-4; 8 bases map to TRBD1. Looked up from germline, CDR1 is SQVTM and CDR2 is ANQGSEA. V lost 6 bases, J lost 8 bases, and 11 bases stayed unmatched. The CDR3 has 14 residues. CDR3 amino acids: CSVTSTGVGEKLFF. Written as DNA, the CDR3 is TGCAGCGTGACCTCGACAGGGGTTGGCGAAAAACTGTTTTTT.

This clonotype came up a few times. The gene calls are TRBV5-1 and TRBJ1-6; D unclear. The CDR3 loop spans 15 amino acids. The V end lost 3 bases, the J end lost 5 bases, and 12 bases lay between the germline ends. In germline, CDR1 is SGHRS, CDR2 YFSETQ. CDR3 sequence reads: CASSSNSGDNSPLHF. The CDR3 DNA sequence: TGCGCCAGCAGCTCCAACAGTGGGGATAATTCACCCCTCCACTTT.

This clonotype has only a few counts. V gene TRBV7-6 combines with J gene TRBJ1-1; 7 nucleotides agree with TRBD1. Germline CDR1 SGHVS, CDR2 FNYEAQ. Germline trimming cut 6 bases from V and 3 bases from J; bases unmatched to any gene: 7. The CDR3 sequence is 14 residues long. The CDR3 region has the DNA TGTGCCAGCAGTCAACGACAGGGTGACACTGAAGCTTTCTTT. Residues: CASSQRQGDTEAFF.

At least ten counts were recorded for this clonotype. The CDR3 DNA reads as TGTGCCAGCAGCTTAGGCCGGACAGCGGGTCAGCCCCAGCATTTT. It is translated as CASSLGRTAGQPQHF. This chain joins TRBV7-2 and TRBJ1-5; tentatively, D is TRBD1 (6 bases). The V end was cut by 1 base, the J end by 6 bases, with 13 bases between. The CDR3 is 15 residues long. The V gene's germline CDR1 is SGHTA and CDR2 FQGNSA.

This clonotype was picked up a small number of times. The rearrangement links TRBV7-9 to TRBJ1-1; 8 positions agree with TRBD1. Germline lookup yields CDR1 SEHNR and CDR2 FQNEAQ (reference sequence). The V gene end was trimmed by 4 bases and the J gene end by 3 bases; junction bases not matched to a gene: 4. The CDR3 has 14 amino acids. As DNA, the CDR3 is TGTGCCAGCAGCTATACAGGGGGAGACACTGAAGCTTTCTTT. This encodes CASSYTGGDTEAFF.

The chain uses TRBV7-8 and TRBJ1-3, with 7 bases aligning to TRBD1. Unmatched junction bases numbered 7, after V lost 5 bases and J lost 0 bases. CDR1 and CDR2 from the germline V gene are SGHVS and FQNEAQ. This CDR3 region has 16 residues. The CDR3 DNA reads as TGTGCCAGCAGCCAGGGGGTAACGGTCTCTGGAAACACCATATATTTT. Translating it yields CASSQGVTVSGNTIYF.

The rearrangement links TRBV7-2 to TRBJ1-3; D call uncertain. The CDR3 is 17 residues long. The germline V and J ends were trimmed by 1 base and 2 bases, with 15 bases remaining between them. Germline values: CDR1 SGHTA, CDR2 FQGNSA. CDR3 sequence (DNA): TGTGCCAGCAGCTTAGGGATACAGTTCCCCCCTGGAAACACCATATATTTT. Its translation: CASSLGIQFPPGNTIYF.

On this clonotype itself: With a much larger clone just one base away, this may be a read error. The genes are TRBV15 and TRBJ1-1, with unresolved D. CDR3 size: 13 residues. Per the germline V gene, CDR1 is LNHNV and CDR2 is YYDKDF (reference sequence). The CDR3 region has the DNA TGTGCCACCGGCAGAGATTTAGGGATTGAAGCTTTCTTT. This gives the protein CATGRDLGIEAFF.

This clonotype was detected many times. The chain combines TRBV24-1 with TRBJ2-6; TRBD1 matches 10 bases. The germline V gene has CDR1 KGHDR and CDR2 SFDVKD. The CDR3 runs to 17 residues. V was pared by 3 bases and J by 3 bases, with 4 bases of the junction left unmatched. The CDR3, as DNA: TGTGCCACCAGTGATGCGACAGGGGGCTATGGGGCCAACGTCCTGACTTTC. It is translated as CATSDATGGYGANVLTF.

The rearrangement joins TRBV14 to TRBJ1-6; D might be TRBD1 (6 bases). The V end was cut by 5 bases, the J end by 6 bases, with 14 bases between. Germline lookup yields CDR1 SGHDN and CDR2 FVKESK. The CDR3 contains 15 residues. CDR3 nucleotides: TGTGCCAGCAGCATCAAGACAGGTCCTAATTCACCCCTCCACTTT. Encoded protein: CASSIKTGPNSPLHF.

This clonotype was observed a handful of times. The chain uses TRBV6-5 and TRBJ2-7; a possible D gene is TRBD1 (6 bases). The CDR3 runs 11 residues. Germline assignment: CDR1 MNHEY and CDR2 SVGAGI. V was pared by 6 bases and J by 6 bases, with 9 bases between. The CDR3 DNA sequence: TGTGCCAGCAGAAGCAGGGGCGAGCAGTACTTC. This encodes CASRSRGEQYF.

This clonotype was observed at least ten times. The chain uses TRBV5-1 and TRBJ1-3; weak D call: TRBD1 (5 bases). Germline V gene sequence: CDR1 SGHRS, CDR2 YFSETQ. The ends were cut back, 0 bases at V and 3 bases at J, with 10 bases in the middle. This CDR3 has 15 amino acids. As DNA, the CDR3 is TGCGCCAGCAGCTTGGCAGGGACGATTGGAAACACCATATATTTT. It encodes CASSLAGTIGNTIYF.

The gene calls are TRBV20-1 and TRBJ2-7, with a possible D match to TRBD2 (5 bases). V was shortened by 1 base and J by 0 bases, with 16 bases between the two germline ends. CDR1 is DFQATT, CDR2 SNEGSKA, per germline (reference sequence). The CDR3 extends over 16 amino acids. CDR3: CSARGGGDSHSYEQYF. Here the CDR3 DNA reads TGCAGTGCTAGAGGCGGAGGTGACTCCCACTCCTACGAGCAGTACTTC.